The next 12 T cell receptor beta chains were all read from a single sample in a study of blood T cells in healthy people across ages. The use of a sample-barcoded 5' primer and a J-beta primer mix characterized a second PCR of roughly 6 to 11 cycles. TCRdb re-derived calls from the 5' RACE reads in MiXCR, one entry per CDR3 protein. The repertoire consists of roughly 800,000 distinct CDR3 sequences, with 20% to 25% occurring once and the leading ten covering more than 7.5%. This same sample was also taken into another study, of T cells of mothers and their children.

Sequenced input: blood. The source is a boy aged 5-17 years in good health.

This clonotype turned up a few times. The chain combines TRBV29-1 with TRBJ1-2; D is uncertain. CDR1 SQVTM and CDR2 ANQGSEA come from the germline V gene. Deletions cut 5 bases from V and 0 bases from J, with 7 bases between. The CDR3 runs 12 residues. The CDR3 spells CSVYRANYGYTF. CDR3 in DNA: TGCAGCGTTTACAGAGCTAACTATGGCTACACCTTC.

CDR3 sequence: CASSIDRLNTEAFF. The CDR3 coding sequence is TGTGCCAGCAGCATCGACCGGTTGAACACTGAAGCTTTCTTT. The chain employs TRBV6-6 and TRBJ1-1, with unresolved D. This CDR3 has 14 residues. Per the germline V gene, CDR1 is MNHNY and CDR2 is SVGAGI (reference sequence). Trimming cost V 6 bases and J 0 bases, with 11 bases left between them.

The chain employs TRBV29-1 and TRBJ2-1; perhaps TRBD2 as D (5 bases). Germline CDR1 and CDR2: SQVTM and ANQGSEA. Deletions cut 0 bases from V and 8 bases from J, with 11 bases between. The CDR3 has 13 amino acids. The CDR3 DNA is TGCAGCGTTGAAGATTCGGGGAGCGATGAGCAGTTCTTC. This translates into CSVEDSGSDEQFF.

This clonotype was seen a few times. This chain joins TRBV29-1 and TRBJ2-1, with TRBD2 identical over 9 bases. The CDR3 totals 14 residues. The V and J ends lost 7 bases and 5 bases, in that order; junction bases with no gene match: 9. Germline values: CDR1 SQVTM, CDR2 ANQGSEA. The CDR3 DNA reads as TGCAGCGCTCCTATAGCGGGAGAACACAATGAGCAGTTCTTC. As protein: CSAPIAGEHNEQFF.

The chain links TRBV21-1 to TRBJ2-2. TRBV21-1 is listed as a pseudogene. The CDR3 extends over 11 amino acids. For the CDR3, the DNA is TGTGCCAGCAGCAAAGCCGGGGAGCTGTTTTTT. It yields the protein CASSKAGELFF.

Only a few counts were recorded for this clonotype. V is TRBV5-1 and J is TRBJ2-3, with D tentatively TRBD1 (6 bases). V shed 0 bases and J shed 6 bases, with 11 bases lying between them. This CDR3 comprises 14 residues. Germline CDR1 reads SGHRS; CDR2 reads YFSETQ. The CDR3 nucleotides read TGCGCCAGCAGCTTGGCCCAGGGGATGGATACGCAGTATTTT. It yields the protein CASSLAQGMDTQYF.

The CDR3 region has the DNA TGTGCCAGCAGTCGGTACAGGGAATCGGAGCAGTACTTC. It codes for CASSRYRESEQYF. The rearrangement joins TRBV12-3 or TRBV12-4 to TRBJ2-7; TRBD1 might be the D (6 bases). This CDR3 region has 13 residues. Trimming shortened V by 5 bases and J by 7 bases, and 15 bases separated the two germline ends.

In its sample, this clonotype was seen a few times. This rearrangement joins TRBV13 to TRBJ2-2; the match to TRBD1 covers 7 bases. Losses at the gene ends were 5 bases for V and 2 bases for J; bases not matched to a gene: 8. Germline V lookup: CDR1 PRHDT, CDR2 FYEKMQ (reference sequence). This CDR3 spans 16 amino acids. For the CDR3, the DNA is TGTGCCAGCAGCCCTATGGGACAGCTTAACACCGGGGAGCTGTTTTTT. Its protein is CASSPMGQLNTGELFF.

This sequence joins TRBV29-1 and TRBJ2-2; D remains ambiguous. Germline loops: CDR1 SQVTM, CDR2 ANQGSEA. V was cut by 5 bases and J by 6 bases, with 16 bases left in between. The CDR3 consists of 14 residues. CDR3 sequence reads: CSVKRLGLPGELFF. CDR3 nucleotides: TGCAGCGTTAAACGACTGGGATTGCCCGGGGAGCTGTTTTTT.

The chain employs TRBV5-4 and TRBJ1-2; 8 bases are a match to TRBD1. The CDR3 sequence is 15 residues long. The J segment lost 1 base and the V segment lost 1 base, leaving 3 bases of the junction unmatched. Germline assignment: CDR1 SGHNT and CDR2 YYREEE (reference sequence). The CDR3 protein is CASSLRTGNNYGYTF. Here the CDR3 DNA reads TGTGCCAGCAGCTTGCGGACAGGGAATAACTATGGCTACACCTTC.

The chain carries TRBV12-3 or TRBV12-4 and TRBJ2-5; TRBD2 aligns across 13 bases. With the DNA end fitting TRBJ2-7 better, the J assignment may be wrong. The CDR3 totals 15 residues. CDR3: CASSEGLAGIYEQYF. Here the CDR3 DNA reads TGTGCCAGCAGTGAGGGACTAGCGGGAATATACGAGCAGTACTTC.

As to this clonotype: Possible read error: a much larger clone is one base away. The CDR3: CASINSYEQYF. CDR3 nucleotides: TGTGCCAGCATCAACTCCTACGAGCAGTACTTC. V usage is TRBV2 and J usage is TRBJ2-5; D gene ambiguous. The DNA matches TRBJ2-7 better at its end, which makes the J call doubtful. The CDR3 totals 11 residues. Germline V CDR1 and CDR2: SNHLY, FYNNEI.